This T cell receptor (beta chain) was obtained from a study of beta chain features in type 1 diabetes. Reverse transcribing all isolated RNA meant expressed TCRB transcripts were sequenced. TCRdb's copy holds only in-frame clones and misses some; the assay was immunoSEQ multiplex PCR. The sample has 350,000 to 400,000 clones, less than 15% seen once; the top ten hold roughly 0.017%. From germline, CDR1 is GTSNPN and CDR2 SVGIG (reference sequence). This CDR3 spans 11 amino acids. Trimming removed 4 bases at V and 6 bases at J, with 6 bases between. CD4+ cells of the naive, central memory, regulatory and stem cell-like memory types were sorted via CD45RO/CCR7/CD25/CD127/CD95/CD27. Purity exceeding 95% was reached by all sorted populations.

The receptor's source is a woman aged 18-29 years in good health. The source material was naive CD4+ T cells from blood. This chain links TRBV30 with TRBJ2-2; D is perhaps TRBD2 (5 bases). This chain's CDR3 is CAWTRAGELFF. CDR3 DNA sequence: TGTGCCTGGACGCGGGCCGGGGAGCTGTTTTTT.